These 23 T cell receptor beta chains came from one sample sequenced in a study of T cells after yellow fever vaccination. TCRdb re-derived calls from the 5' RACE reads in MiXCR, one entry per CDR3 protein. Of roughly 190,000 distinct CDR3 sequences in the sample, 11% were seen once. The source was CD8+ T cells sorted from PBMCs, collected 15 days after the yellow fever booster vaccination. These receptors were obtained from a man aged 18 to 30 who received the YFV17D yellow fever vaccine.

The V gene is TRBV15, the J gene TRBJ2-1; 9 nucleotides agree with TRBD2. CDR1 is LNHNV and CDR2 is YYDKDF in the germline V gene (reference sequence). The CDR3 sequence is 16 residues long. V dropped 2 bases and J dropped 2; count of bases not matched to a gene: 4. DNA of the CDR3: TGTGCCACCAGCAGACTACGCGGGGGGGCCTACAATGAGCAGTTCTTC. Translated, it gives CATSRLRGGAYNEQFF.

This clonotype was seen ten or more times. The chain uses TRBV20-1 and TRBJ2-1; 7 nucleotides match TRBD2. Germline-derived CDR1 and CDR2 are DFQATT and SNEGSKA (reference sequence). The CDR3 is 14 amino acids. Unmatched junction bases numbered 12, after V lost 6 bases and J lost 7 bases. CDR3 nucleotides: TGCAGTGCCGAGAGGGAGGGTAGACTTAATGAGCAGTTCTTC. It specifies CSAEREGRLNEQFF.

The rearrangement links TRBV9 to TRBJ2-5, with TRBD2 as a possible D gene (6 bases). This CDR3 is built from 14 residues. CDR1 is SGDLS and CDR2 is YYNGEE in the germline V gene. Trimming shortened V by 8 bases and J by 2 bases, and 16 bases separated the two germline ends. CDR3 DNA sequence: TGTGCCAGTACGGAGCATGGAGGGCAAGAGACCCAGTACTTC. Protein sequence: CASTEHGGQETQYF.

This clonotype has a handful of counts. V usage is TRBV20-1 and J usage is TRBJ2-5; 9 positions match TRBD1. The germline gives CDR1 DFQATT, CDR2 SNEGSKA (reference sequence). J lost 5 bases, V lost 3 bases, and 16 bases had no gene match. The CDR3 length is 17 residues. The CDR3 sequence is CSARDRGIDTLFETQYF. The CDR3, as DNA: TGCAGTGCTAGGGACAGGGGTATCGACACCCTATTTGAGACCCAGTACTTC.

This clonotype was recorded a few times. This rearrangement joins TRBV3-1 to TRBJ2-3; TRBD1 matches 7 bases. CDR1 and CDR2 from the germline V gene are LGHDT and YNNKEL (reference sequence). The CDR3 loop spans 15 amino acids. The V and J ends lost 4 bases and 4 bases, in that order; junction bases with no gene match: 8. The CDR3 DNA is TGTGCCAGCAGCCCGGGGACAGCGTCTTCAGATACGCAGTATTTT. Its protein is CASSPGTASSDTQYF.

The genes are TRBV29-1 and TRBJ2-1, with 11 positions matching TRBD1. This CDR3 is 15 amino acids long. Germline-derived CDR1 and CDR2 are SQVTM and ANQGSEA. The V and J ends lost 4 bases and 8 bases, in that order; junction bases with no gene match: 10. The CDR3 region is CSVVLGQGAYYEQFF. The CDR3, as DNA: TGCAGCGTTGTCTTAGGACAGGGGGCATATTATGAGCAGTTCTTC.

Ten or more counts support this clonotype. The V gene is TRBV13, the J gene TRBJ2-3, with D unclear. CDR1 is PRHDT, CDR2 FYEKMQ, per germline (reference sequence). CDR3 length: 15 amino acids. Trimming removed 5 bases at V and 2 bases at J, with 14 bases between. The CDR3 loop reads CASSLRMAYTDTQYF. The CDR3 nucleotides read TGTGCCAGCAGCCTGCGGATGGCCTACACAGATACGCAGTATTTT.

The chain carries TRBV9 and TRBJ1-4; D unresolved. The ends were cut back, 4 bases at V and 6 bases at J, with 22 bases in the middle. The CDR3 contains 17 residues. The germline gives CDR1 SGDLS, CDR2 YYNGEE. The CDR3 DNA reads TGTGCCAGCAGCCCAACGGACGGCCCGGGTAGCTATGAAAAACTGTTTTTT. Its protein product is CASSPTDGPGSYEKLFF.

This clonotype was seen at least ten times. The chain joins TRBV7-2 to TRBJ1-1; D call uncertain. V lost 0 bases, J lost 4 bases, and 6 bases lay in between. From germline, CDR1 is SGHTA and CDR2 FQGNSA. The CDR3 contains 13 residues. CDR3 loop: CASSLAPSTEAFF. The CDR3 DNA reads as TGTGCCAGCAGCTTAGCCCCGAGCACTGAAGCTTTCTTT.

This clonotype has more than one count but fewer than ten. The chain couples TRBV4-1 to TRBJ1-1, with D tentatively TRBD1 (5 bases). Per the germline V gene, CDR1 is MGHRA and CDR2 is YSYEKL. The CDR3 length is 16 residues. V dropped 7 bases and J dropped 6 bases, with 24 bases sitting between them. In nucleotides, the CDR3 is TGCGCCAGCACCACCCGACGGGGGTTTGAGGGGTCTGAAGCTTTCTTT. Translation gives CASTTRRGFEGSEAFF.

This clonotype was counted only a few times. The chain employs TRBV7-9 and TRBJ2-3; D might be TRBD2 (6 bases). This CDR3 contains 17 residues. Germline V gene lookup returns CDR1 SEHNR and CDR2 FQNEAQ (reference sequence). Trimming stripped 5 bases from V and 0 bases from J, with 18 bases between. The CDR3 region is CASSPAIGGVSTDTQYF. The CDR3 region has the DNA TGTGCCAGCAGCCCCGCGATTGGCGGGGTTAGCACAGATACGCAGTATTTT.

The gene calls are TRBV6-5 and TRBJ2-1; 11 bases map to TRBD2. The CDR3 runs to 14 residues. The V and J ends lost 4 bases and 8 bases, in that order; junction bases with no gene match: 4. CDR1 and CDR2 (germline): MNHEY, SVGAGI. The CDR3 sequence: CASSLAGGIYEQFF. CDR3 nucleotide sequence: TGTGCCAGCAGTTTAGCGGGGGGGATTTATGAGCAGTTCTTC.

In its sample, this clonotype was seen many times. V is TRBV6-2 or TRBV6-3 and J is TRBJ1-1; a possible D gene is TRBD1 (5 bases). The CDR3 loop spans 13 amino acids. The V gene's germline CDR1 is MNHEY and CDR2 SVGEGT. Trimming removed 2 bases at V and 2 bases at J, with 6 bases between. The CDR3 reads CASSYRDNTEAFF. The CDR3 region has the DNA TGTGCCAGCAGTTACCGGGACAACACTGAAGCTTTCTTT.

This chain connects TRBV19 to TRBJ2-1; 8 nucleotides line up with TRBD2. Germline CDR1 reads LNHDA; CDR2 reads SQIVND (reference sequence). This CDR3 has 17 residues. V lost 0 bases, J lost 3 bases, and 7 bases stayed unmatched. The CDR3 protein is CASSIDPGGPVYNEQFF. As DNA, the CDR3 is TGTGCCAGTAGTATAGACCCGGGGGGGCCCGTCTACAATGAGCAGTTCTTC. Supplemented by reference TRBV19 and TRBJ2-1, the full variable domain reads DGGITQSPKYLFRKEGQNVTLSCEQNLNHDAMYWYRQDPGQGLRLIYYSQIVNDFQKGDIAEGYSVSREKKESFPLTVTSAQKNPTAFYLCASSIDPGGPVYNEQFFGPGTRLTVL.

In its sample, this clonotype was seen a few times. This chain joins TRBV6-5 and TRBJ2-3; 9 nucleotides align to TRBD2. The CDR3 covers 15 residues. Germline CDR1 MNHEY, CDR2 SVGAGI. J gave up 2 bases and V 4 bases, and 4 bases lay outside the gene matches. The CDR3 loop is CASSFSGGLTDTQYF. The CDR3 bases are TGTGCCAGCAGTTTTAGCGGGGGCCTCACAGATACGCAGTATTTT.

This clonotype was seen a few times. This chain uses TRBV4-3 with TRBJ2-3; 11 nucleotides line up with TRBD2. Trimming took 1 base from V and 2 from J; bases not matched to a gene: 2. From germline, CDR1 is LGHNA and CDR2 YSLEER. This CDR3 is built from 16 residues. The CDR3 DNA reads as TGCGCCAGCAGCCAAGGACTAGCGGGGATCACAGATACGCAGTATTTT. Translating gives CASSQGLAGITDTQYF.

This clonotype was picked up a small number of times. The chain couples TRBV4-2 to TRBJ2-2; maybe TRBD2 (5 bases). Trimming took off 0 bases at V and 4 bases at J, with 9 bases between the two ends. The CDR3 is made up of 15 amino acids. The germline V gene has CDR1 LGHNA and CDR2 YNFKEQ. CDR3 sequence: CASSQEGGGTGELFF. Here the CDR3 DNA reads TGTGCCAGCAGCCAAGAGGGCGGAGGCACCGGGGAGCTGTTTTTT.

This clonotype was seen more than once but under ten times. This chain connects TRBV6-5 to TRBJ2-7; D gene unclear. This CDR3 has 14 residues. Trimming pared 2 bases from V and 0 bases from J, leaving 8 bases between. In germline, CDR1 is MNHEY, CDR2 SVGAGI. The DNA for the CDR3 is TGTGCCAGCAGTTACAGTCAGAGCTCCTACGAGCAGTACTTC. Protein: CASSYSQSSYEQYF.

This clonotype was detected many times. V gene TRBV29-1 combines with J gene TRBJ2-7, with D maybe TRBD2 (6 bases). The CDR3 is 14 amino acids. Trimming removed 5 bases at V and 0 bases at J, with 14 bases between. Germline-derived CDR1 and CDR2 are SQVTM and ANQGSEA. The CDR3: CSVSGVEISYEQYF. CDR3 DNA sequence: TGCAGCGTTTCGGGGGTAGAGATCTCCTACGAGCAGTACTTC.

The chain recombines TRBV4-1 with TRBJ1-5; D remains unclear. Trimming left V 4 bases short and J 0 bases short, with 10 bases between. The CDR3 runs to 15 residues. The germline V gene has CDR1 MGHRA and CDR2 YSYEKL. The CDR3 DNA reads TGCGCCAGCAGCCGGGCGGTGAATAGCAATCAGCCCCAGCATTTT. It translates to CASSRAVNSNQPQHF.

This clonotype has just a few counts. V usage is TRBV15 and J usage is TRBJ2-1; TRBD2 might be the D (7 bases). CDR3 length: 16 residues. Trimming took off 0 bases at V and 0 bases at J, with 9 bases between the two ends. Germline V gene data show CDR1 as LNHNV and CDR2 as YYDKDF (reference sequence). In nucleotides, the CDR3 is TGTGCCACCAGCAGAGATAGGGGGGGCTCCTACAATGAGCAGTTCTTC. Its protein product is CATSRDRGGSYNEQFF. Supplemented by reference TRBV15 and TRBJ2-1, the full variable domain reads DAMVIQNPRYQVTQFGKPVTLSCSQTLNHNVMYWYQQKSSQAPKLLFHYYDKDFNNEADTPDNFQSRRPNTSFCFLDIRSPGLGDTAMYLCATSRDRGGSYNEQFFGPGTRLTVL.

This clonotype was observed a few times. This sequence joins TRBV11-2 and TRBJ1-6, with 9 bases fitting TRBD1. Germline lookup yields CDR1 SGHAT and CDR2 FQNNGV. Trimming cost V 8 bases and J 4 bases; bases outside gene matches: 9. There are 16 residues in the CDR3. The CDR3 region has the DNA TGTGCCAGCCATAGCGCGGGACAGGGTTATAATTCACCCCTCCACTTT. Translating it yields CASHSAGQGYNSPLHF. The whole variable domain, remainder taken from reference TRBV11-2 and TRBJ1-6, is EAGVAQSPRYKIIEKRQSVAFWCNPISGHATLYWYQQILGQGPKLLIQFQNNGVVDDSQLPKDRFSAERLKGVDSTLKIQPAKLEDSAVYLCASHSAGQGYNSPLHFGNGTRLTVT.

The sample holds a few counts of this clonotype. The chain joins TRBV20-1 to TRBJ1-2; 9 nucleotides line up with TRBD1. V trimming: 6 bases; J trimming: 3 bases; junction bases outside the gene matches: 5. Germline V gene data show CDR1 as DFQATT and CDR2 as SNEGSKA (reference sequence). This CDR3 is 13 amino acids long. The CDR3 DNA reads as TGCAGTGCAACGGACAGGGGCGACTATGGCTACACCTTC. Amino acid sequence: CSATDRGDYGYTF.